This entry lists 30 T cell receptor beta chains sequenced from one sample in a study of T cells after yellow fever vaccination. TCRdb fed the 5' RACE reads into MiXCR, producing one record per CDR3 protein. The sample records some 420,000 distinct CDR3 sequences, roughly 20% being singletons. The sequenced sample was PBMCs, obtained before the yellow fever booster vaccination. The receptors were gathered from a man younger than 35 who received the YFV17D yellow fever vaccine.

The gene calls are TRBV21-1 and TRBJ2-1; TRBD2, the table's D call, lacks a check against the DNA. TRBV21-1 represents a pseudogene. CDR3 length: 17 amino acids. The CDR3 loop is CASSKGAGPHAYNEQFF. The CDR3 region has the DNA TGTGCCAGCAGCAAAGGGGCAGGGCCCCACGCCTACAATGAGCAGTTCTTC.

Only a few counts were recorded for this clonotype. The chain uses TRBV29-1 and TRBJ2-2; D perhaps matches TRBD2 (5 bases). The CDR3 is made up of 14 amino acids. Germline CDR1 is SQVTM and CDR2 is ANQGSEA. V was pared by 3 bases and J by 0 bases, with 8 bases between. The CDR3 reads CSVESGANTGELFF. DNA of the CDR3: TGCAGCGTTGAGAGCGGAGCGAACACCGGGGAGCTGTTTTTT.

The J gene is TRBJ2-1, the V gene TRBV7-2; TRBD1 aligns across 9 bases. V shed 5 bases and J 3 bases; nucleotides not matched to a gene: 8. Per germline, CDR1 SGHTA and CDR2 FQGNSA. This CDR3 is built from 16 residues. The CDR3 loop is CASSLRKDRGYNEQFF. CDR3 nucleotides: TGTGCCAGCAGCCTCCGAAAGGACAGGGGCTACAATGAGCAGTTCTTC.

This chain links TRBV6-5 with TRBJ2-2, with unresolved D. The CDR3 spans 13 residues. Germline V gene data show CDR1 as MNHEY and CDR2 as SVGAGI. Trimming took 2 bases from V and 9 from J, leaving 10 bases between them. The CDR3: CASSYVDYRELFF. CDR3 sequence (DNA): TGTGCCAGCAGTTACGTCGATTACAGGGAGCTGTTTTTT.

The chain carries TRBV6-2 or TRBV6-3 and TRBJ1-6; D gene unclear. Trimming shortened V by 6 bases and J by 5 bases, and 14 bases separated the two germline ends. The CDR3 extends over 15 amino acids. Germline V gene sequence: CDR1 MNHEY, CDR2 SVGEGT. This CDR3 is CASRRPGGNNSPLHF. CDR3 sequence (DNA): TGTGCCAGCAGACGCCCAGGAGGGAATAATTCACCCCTCCACTTT.

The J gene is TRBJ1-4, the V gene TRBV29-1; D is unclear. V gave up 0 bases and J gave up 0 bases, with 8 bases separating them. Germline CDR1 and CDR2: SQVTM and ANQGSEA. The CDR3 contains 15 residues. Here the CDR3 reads CSVEDLGTTNEKLFF. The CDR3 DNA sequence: TGCAGCGTTGAAGATCTAGGGACAACTAATGAAAAACTGTTTTTT.

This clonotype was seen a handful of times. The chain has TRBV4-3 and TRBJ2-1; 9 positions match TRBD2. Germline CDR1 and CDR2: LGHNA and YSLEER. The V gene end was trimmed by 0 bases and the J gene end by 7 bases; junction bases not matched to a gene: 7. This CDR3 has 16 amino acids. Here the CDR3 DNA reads TGCGCCAGCAGCCAAGATGCCAGCGGGGGGAGAAATGAGCAGTTCTTC. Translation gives CASSQDASGGRNEQFF.

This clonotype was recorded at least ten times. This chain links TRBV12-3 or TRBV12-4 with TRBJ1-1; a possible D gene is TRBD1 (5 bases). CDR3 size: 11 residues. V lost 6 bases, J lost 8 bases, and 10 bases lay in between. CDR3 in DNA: TGTGCCAGCAGCTGGGGGGTCGAAGCTTTCTTT. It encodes CASSWGVEAFF.

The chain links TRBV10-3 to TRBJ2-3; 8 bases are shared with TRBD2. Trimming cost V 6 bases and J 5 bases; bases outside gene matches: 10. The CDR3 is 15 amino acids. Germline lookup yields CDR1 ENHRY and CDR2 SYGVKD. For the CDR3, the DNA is TGTGCCATCAGCCCTGTGGGCGGGGGGCAAGATACGCAGTATTTT. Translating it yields CAISPVGGGQDTQYF.

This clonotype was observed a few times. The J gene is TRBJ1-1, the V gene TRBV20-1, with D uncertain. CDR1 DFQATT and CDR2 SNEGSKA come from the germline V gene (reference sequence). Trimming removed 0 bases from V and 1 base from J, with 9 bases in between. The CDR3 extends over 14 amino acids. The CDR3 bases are TGCAGTGCTAGAGATCTCGCTGGGAACACTGAAGCTTTCTTT. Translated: CSARDLAGNTEAFF.

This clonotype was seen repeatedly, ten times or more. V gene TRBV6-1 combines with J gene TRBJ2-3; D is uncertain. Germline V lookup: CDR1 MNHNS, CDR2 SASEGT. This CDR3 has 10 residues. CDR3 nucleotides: TGTGGCCTGAGCACAGATACGCAGTATTTT. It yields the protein CGLSTDTQYF.

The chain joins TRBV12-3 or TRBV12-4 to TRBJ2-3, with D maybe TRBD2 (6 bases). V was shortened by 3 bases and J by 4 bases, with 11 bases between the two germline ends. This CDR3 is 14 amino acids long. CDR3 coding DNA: TGTGCCAGCAGTTTTAGAGGGGAGGCAGATACGCAGTATTTT. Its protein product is CASSFRGEADTQYF.

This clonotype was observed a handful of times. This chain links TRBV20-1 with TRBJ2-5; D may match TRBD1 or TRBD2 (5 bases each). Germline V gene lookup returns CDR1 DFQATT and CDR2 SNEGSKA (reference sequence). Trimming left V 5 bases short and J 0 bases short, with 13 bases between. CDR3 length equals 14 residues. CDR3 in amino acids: CSALRDPYQETQYF. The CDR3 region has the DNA TGCAGTGCTCTTAGGGACCCGTACCAAGAGACCCAGTACTTC.

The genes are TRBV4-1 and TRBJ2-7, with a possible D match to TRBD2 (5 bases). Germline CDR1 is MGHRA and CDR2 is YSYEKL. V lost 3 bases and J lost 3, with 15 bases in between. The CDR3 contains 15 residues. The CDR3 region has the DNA TGCGCCAGCAGCCACTTCGGCCTCGAGGGCTACGAGCAGTACTTC. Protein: CASSHFGLEGYEQYF.

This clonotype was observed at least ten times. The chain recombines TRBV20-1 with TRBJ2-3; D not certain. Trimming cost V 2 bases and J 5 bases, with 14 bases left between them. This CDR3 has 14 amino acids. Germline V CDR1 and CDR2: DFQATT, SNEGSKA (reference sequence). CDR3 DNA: TGCAGTGCTAGACGGACCGATTTGAAAGATACGCAGTATTTT. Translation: CSARRTDLKDTQYF.

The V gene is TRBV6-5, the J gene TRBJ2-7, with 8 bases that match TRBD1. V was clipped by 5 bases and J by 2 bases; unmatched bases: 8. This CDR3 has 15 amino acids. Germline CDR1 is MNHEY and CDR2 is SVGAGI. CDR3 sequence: CASSPSGTGTYEQYF. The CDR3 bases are TGTGCCAGCAGTCCCTCAGGGACAGGAACCTACGAGCAGTACTTC.

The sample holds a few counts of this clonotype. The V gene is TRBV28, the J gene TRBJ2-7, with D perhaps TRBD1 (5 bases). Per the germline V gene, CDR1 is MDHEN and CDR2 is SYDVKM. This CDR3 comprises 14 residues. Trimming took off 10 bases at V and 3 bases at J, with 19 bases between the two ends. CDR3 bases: TGTGCCACCACCGCAGGGAAGGTTCTCTACGAGCAGTACGTC. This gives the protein CATTAGKVLYEQYV.

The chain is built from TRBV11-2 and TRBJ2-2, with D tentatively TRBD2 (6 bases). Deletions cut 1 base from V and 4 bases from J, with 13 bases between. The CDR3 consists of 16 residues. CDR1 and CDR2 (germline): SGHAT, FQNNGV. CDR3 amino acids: CASSLAPAGFTGELFF. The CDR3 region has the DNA TGTGCCAGCAGCTTAGCTCCAGCGGGTTTCACCGGGGAGCTGTTTTTT.

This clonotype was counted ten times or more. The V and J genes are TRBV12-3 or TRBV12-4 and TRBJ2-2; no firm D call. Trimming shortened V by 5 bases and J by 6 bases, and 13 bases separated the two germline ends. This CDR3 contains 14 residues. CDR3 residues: CASSGGSWAGELFF. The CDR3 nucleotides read TGTGCCAGCAGTGGTGGCTCCTGGGCCGGGGAGCTGTTTTTT.

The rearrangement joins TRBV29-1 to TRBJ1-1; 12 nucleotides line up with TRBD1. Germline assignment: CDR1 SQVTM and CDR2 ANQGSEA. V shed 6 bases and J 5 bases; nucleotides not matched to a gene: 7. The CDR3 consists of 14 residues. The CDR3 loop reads CSVGTGGSGTEAFF. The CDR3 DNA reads TGCAGCGTGGGGACAGGGGGCTCCGGGACTGAAGCTTTCTTT.

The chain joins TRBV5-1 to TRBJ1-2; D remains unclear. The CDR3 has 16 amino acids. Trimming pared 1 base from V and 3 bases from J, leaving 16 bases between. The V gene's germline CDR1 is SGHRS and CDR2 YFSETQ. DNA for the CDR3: TGCGCCAGCAGCTTGCCCCGAGACCCTCCAGACTATGGCTACACCTTC. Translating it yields CASSLPRDPPDYGYTF.

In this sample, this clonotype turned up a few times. CDR3 sequence reads: CASSHGGQSREQYF. CDR3 DNA sequence: TGTGCCAGCAGCCACGGTGGACAGTCCCGTGAGCAGTACTTC. The chain carries TRBV4-2 and TRBJ2-7; D may be TRBD1 (6 bases). The germline gives CDR1 LGHNA, CDR2 YNFKEQ. This CDR3 has 14 amino acids. V was trimmed by 3 bases and J by 7 bases, leaving 16 bases between them.

The CDR3 sequence: CSARELTVGKLFF. The CDR3 region has the DNA TGCAGTGCTAGAGAGCTGACAGTCGGAAAACTGTTTTTT. The chain joins TRBV20-1 to TRBJ1-4, with D possibly matching TRBD1 (5 bases). CDR3 size: 13 residues. Per germline, CDR1 DFQATT and CDR2 SNEGSKA (reference sequence). The V end lost 0 bases, the J end lost 10 bases, and 12 bases lay between the germline ends.

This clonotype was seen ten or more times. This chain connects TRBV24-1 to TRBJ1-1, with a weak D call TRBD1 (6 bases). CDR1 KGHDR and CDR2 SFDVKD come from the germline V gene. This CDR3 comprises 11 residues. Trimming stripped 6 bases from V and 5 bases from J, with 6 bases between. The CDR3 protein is CATSQGTEAFF. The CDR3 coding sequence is TGTGCCACCAGTCAGGGGACTGAAGCTTTCTTT.

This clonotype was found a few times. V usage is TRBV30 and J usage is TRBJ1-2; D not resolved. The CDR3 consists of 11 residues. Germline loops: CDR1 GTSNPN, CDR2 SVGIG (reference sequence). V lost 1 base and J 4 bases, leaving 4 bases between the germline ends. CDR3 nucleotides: TGTGCCTGGAGTGCGTTCTATGGCTACACCTTC. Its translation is CAWSAFYGYTF.

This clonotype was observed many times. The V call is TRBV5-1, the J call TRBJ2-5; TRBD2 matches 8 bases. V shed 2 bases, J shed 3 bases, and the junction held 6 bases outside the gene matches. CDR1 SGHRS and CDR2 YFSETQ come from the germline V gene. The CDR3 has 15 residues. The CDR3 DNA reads TGCGCCAGCAGCTTATTTTTTAGCGGGGAAGAGACCCAGTACTTC. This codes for CASSLFFSGEETQYF. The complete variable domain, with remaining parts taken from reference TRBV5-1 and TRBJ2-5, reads KAGVTQTPRYLIKTRGQQVTLSCSPISGHRSVSWYQQTPGQGLQFLFEYFSETQRNKGNFPGRFSGRQFSNSRSEMNVSTLELGDSALYLCASSLFFSGEETQYFGPGTRLLVL.

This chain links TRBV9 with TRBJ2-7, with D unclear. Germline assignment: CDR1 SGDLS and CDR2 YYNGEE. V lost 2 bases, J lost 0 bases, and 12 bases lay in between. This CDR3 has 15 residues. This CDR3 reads CASSVAIDSSYEQYF. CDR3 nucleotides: TGTGCCAGCAGCGTGGCCATCGATAGCTCCTACGAGCAGTACTTC.

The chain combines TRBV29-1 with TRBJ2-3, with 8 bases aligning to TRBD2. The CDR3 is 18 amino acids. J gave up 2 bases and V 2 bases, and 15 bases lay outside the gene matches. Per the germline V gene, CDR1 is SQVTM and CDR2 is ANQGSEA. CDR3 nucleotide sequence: TGCAGCGTTGAAAGTGGGGGGAGGACTAGCACTTTCACAGATACGCAGTATTTT. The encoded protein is CSVESGGRTSTFTDTQYF.

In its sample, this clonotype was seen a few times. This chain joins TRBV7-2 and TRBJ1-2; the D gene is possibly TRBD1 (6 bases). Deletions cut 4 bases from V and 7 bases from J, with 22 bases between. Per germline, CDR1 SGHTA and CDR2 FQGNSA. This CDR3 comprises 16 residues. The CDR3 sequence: CASSSRWEGERGGYTF. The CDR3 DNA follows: TGTGCCAGCAGCTCCCGGTGGGAGGGGGAAAGAGGTGGCTACACCTTC.

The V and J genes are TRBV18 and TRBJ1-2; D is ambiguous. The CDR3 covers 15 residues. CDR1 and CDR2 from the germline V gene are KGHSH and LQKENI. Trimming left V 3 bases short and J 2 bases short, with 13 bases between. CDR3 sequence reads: CASSPLRDLNYGYTF. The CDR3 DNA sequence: TGTGCCAGCTCACCCCTGAGGGATTTGAACTATGGCTACACCTTC.